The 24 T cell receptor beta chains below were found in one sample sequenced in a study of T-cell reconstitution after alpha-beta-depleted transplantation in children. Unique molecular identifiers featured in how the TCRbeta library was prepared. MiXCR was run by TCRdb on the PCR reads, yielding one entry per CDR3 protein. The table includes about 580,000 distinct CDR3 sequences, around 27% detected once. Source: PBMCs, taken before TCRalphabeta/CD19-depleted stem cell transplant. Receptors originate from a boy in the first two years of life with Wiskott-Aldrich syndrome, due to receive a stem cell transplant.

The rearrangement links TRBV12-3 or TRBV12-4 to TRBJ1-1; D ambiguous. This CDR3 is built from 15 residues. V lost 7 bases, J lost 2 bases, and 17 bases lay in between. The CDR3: CASTTRGPSNTEAFF. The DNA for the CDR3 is TGTGCCAGCACCACACGGGGTCCCTCTAACACTGAAGCTTTCTTT.

The CDR3 reads CASSLMRGITEAFF. The CDR3 nucleotides read TGCGCCAGCAGCTTAATGCGGGGGATCACTGAAGCTTTCTTT. This sequence joins TRBV5-1 and TRBJ1-1; the D gene is possibly TRBD1 (5 bases). Germline-derived CDR1 and CDR2 are SGHRS and YFSETQ. Trimming took off 2 bases at V and 4 bases at J, with 12 bases between the two ends. The CDR3 covers 14 residues.

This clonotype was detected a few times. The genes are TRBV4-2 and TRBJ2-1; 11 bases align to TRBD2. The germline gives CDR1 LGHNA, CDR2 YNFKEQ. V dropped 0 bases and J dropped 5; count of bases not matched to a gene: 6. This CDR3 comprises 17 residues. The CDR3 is CASSQEGTSGGNNEQFF. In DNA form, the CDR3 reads TGTGCCAGCAGCCAAGAGGGGACTAGCGGAGGAAACAATGAGCAGTTCTTC.

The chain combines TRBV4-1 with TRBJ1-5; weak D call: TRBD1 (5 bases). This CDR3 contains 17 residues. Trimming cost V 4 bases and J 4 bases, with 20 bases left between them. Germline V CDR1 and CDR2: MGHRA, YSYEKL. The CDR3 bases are TGCGCCAGCAGCCCATTAGGTCCGGGACGGAATAATCAGCCCCAGCATTTT. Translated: CASSPLGPGRNNQPQHF.

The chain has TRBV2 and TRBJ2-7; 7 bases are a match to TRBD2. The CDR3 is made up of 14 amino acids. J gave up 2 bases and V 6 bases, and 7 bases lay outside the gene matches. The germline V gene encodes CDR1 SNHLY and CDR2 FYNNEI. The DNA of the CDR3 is TGTGCCAGCAGGATTAGGCTAGCGGCCTACGAGCAGTACTTC. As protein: CASRIRLAAYEQYF.

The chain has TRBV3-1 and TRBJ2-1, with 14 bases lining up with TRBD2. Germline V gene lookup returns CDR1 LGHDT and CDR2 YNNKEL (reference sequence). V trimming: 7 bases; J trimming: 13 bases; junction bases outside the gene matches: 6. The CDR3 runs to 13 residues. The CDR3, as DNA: TGTGCCAGCACCCGACTAGCGGGAGGGCCTCAGTTCTTC. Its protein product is CASTRLAGGPQFF.

The CDR3: CSASLGRQETQYF. CDR3 in DNA: TGCAGTGCTAGTTTAGGACGACAAGAGACCCAGTACTTC. V usage is TRBV20-1 and J usage is TRBJ2-5; D gene uncertain. Germline CDR1 reads DFQATT; CDR2 reads SNEGSKA (reference sequence). This CDR3 has 13 residues. V was cut by 3 bases and J by 2 bases, with 10 bases left in between.

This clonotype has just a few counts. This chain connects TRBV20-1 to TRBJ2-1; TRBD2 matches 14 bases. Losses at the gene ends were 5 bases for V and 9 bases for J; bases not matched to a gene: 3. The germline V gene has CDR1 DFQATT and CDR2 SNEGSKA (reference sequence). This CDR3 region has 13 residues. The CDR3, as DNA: TGCAGTGCTGAGGGGACTAGCGGGAGTGAGCAGTTCTTC. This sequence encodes CSAEGTSGSEQFF.

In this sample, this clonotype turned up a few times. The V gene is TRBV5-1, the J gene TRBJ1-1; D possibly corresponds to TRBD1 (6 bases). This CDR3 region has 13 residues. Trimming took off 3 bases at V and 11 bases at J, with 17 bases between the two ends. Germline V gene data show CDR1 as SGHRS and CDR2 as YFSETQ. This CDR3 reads CASSSHDRSTAFF. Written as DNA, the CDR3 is TGCGCCAGCAGCTCCCACGACAGGAGTACTGCTTTCTTT.

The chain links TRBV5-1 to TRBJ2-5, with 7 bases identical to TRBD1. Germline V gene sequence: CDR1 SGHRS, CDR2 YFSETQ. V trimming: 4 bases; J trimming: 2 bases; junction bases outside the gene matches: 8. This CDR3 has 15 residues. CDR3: CASSPLTGQQETQYF. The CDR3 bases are TGCGCCAGCAGCCCATTAACGGGACAGCAAGAGACCCAGTACTTC.

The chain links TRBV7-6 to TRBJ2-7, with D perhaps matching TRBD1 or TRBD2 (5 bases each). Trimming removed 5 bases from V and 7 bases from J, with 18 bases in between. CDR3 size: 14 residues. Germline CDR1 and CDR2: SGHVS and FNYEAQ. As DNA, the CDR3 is TGTGCCAGCAGCAAATCCGGGACGCGAGGTGAGCAGTACTTC. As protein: CASSKSGTRGEQYF. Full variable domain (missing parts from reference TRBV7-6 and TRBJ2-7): GAGVSQSPRYKVTKRGQDVALRCDPISGHVSLYWYRQALGQGPEFLTYFNYEAQQDKSGLPNDRFSAERPEGSISTLTIQRTEQRDSAMYRCASSKSGTRGEQYFGPGTRLTVT.

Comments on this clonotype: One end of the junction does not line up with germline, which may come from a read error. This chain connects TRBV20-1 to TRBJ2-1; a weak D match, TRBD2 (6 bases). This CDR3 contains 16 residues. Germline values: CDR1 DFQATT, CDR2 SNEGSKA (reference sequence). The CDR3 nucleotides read TGCTGTGCTAGATCATCCATAGCGGCCCACTACAATGAGCAGTTCTTC. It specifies CCARSSIAAHYNEQFF.

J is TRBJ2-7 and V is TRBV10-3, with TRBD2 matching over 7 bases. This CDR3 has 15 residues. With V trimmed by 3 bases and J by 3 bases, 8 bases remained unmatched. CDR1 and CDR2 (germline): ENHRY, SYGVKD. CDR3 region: CAISEGGGSNYEQYF. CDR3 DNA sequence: TGTGCCATCAGTGAAGGCGGCGGGAGTAACTACGAGCAGTACTTC.

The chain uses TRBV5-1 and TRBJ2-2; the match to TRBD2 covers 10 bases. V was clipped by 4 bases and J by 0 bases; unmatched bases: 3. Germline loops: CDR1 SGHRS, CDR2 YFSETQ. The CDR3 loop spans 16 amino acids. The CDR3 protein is CASSDGLAANTGELFF. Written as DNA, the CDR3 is TGCGCCAGCAGCGACGGACTAGCGGCGAACACCGGGGAGCTGTTTTTT.

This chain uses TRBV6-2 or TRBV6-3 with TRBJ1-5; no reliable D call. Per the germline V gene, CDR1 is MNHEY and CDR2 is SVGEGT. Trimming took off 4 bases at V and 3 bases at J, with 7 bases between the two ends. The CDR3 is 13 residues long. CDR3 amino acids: CASSSRFNQPQHF. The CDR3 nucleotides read TGTGCCAGCAGTTCCAGGTTCAATCAGCCCCAGCATTTT.

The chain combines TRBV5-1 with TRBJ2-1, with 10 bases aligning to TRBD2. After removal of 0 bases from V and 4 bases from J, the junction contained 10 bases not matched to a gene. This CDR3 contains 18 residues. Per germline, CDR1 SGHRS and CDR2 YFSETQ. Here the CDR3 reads CASSLGASGSLLYNEQFF. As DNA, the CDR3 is TGCGCCAGCAGCTTGGGGGCTAGCGGGAGTCTCCTTTACAATGAGCAGTTCTTC.

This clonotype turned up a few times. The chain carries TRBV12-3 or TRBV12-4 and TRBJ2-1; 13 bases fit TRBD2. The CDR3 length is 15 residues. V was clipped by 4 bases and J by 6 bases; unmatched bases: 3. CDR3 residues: CASSYGTSGINEQFF. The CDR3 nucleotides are TGTGCCAGCAGTTACGGGACTAGCGGGATCAATGAGCAGTTCTTC.

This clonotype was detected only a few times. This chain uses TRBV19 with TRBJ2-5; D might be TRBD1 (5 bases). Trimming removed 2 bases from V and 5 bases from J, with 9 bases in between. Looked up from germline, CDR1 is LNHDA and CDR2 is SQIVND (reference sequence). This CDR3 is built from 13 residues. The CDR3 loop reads CASSIQGFETQYF. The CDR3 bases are TGTGCCAGTAGTATACAGGGTTTTGAGACCCAGTACTTC. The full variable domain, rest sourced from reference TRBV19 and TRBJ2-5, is DGGITQSPKYLFRKEGQNVTLSCEQNLNHDAMYWYRQDPGQGLRLIYYSQIVNDFQKGDIAEGYSVSREKKESFPLTVTSAQKNPTAFYLCASSIQGFETQYFGPGTRLLVL.

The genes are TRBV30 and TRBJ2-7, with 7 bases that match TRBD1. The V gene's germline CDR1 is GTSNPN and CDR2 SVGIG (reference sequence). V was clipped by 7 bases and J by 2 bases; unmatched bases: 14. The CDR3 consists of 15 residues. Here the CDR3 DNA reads TGTGCCTTCCTCCTACGGACAGGAATAACCTACGAGCAGTACTTC. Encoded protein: CAFLLRTGITYEQYF.

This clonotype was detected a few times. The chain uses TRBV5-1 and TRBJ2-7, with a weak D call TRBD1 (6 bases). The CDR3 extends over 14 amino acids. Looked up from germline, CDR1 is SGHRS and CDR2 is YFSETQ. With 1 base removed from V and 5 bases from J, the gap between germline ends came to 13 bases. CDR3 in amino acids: CASSLRGRSNEQYF. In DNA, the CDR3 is TGCGCCAGCAGCTTGAGGGGGAGAAGCAACGAGCAGTACTTC.

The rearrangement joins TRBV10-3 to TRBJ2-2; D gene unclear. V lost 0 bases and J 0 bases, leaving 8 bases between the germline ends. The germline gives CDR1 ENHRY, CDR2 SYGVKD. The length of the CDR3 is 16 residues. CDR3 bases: TGTGCCATCAGTGAGTCGTGGAAAGCGAACACCGGGGAGCTGTTTTTT. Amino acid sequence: CAISESWKANTGELFF.

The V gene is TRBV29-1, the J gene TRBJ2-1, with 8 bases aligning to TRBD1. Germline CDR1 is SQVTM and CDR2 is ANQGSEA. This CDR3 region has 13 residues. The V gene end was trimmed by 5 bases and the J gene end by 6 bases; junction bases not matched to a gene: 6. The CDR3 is CSVRGQVVNEQFF. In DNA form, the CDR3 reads TGCAGCGTTCGGGGACAGGTGGTCAATGAGCAGTTCTTC.

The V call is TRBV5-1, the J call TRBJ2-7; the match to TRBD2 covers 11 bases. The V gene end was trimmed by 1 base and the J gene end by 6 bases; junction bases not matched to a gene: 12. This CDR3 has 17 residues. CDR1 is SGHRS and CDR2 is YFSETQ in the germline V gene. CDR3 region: CASSLILTSGSGGEQYF. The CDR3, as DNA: TGCGCCAGCAGCTTGATTCTCACTAGCGGGAGCGGAGGCGAGCAGTACTTC.

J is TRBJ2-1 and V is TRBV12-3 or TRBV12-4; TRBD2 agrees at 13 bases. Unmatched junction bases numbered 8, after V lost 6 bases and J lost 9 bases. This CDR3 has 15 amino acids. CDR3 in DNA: TGTGCCAGCAGGGCCCCACTAGCGGGAGGGCCTGAGCAGTTCTTC. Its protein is CASRAPLAGGPEQFF.